This TCR beta chain emerged from a study of blood T cell repertoires in COVID-19. On the study more broadly: The United States, Italy and Spain were the sources of the acute and convalescent COVID-19 samples. The analysed material was cDNA or gDNA that came from T cells, B-cell-depleted T cells, or PBMCs.

Study processing details: The authors estimated nucleated cell counts from reference gene primer amplification. Profiling relied on immunoSEQ multiplex PCR, and the TCRdb table lists in-frame clones only, not all of them. V and J calls plus clone size are reproduced from that table; the DNA served to infer D and trimming. The sample yields 200,000 to 250,000 clones, approximately 80% seen once. CDR3 length equals 15 residues. Germline V gives CDR1 SGHAT, CDR2 FQNNGV. Trimming cost V 4 bases and J 2 bases, with 11 bases left between them. The sequence was collected from a woman aged 50 to 60 with acute or convalescent COVID-19. The chain links TRBV11-2 to TRBJ1-4; a possible D gene is TRBD1 (6 bases). Sequenced sample: peripheral blood. The CDR3 region has the DNA TGTGCCAGCAGCTGGCTGGGGGCGACTAATGAAAAACTGTTTTTT. It is translated as CASSWLGATNEKLFF.